Listed below are T cell receptor beta chains from one sample, sequenced in a study of blood T cells in healthy people across ages. TCRdb reanalysed the 5' RACE reads using MiXCR and keeps one entry per CDR3 protein. The sample includes 600,000 to 1,000,000 distinct CDR3 sequences, 20% to 30% of them seen just once. The same data also went into a second study, on T cells of mothers and their children.

Input material: blood. The receptors were gathered from a boy aged 5-17 years in good health. Each CDR3 is given with its conserved first and last residue. The D gene is left open where the match is weak. Where a row states a size, it is once, few, many or the class of an expanded clone; other rows omit it.

d_call,j_call,clone_size,v_call,cdr3_aa,cdr3_nt
-,TRBJ2-5,few,TRBV18,CASSVRKAETQYF,TGTGCCAGCTCGGTGCGAAAGGCAGAGACCCAGTACTTC
TRBD1,TRBJ1-2,-,TRBV28,CASTFGGQGPYGYTF,TGTGCCAGCACCTTTGGGGGACAGGGTCCCTATGGCTACACCTTC
-,TRBJ2-2,-,TRBV20-1,CSASGGIYGELFF,TGCAGTGCTAGTGGGGGGATCTACGGGGAGCTGTTTTTT
TRBD2,TRBJ2-1,-,TRBV4-3,CASSPGLAGVPGNERFF,TGCGCCAGCAGCCCGGGACTAGCGGGAGTTCCTGGGAATGAGCGGTTCTTC
TRBD1,TRBJ2-5,-,TRBV18,CASSPRGRGRETQYF,TGTGCCAGCTCACCCCGGGGCAGGGGGAGAGAGACCCAGTACTTC
TRBD2,TRBJ2-5,-,TRBV4-1,CASSQVALAGIETQYF,TGCGCCAGCAGCCAAGTTGCACTAGCGGGGATAGAGACCCAGTACTTC
-,TRBJ2-5,few,TRBV20-1,CSAIPGPPLGETQYF,TGCAGTGCTATCCCGGGACCTCCCCTCGGAGAGACCCAGTACTTC
TRBD1,TRBJ2-7,few,TRBV15,CATSGGGTGAYEQYF,TGTGCCACCAGCGGAGGGGGGACAGGGGCCTACGAGCAGTACTTC
-,TRBJ1-6,few,TRBV6-5,CASRTGTGVFSLHF,TGTGCCAGCAGGACCGGGACCGGCGTTTTTTCCCTCCACTTT
TRBD1,TRBJ2-7,many,TRBV18,CASSQQGEIEQYF,TGTGCCAGCTCACAACAGGGGGAGATAGAGCAGTACTTC
-,TRBJ2-7,few,TRBV6-5,CASSYKGGYSYEQYF,TGTGCCAGCAGTTATAAGGGGGGATACTCCTACGAGCAGTACTTC
-,TRBJ2-5,-,TRBV20-1,CSAREWVQETQYF,TGCAGTGCTAGAGAGTGGGTGCAAGAGACCCAGTACTTC
TRBD2,TRBJ2-1,-,TRBV12-3/TRBV12-4,CASSRTSGPYNEQFF,TGTGCCAGCAGCAGGACTAGCGGGCCCTACAATGAGCAGTTCTTC
-,TRBJ1-4,-,TRBV6-5,CASSCSPGRRNNEKLFF,TGTGCCAGCAGTTGCTCCCCAGGCAGGAGGAACAATGAAAAACTGTTTTTT
TRBD2,TRBJ2-4,few,TRBV4-1,CASSRPGLAGVAKNIQYF,TGCGCCAGCAGCCGCCCGGGACTAGCGGGGGTAGCCAAAAACATTCAGTACTTC
-,TRBJ2-1,few,TRBV11-2,CASTWTNSYNEQFF,TGTGCCAGCACTTGGACTAACTCCTACAATGAGCAGTTCTTC
-,TRBJ1-2,-,TRBV12-3/TRBV12-4,CASSQRDAPGGYGYTF,TGTGCCAGCAGTCAACGGGACGCCCCAGGAGGCTATGGCTACACCTTC
TRBD1,TRBJ2-5,few,TRBV11-2,CASSPGGIKKETQYF,TGTGCCAGCAGTCCAGGGGGAATCAAGAAGGAGACCCAGTACTTC
-,TRBJ1-5,-,TRBV12-3/TRBV12-4,CASIYRASNQPQHF,TGTGCCAGCATCTACAGGGCTTCTAATCAGCCCCAGCATTTT
-,TRBJ2-7,-,TRBV29-1,CSVRWAYEQYF,TGCAGCGTTAGATGGGCTTACGAGCAGTACTTC
TRBD1,TRBJ2-1,-,TRBV9,CASSARDRGYNEQFF,TGTGCCAGCAGCGCCCGGGACAGGGGGTATAATGAGCAGTTCTTC
-,TRBJ1-1,few,TRBV20-1,CSARDAEGMNTEAFF,TGCAGTGCTAGAGATGCAGAGGGTATGAACACTGAAGCTTTCTTT
-,TRBJ1-2,few,TRBV4-3,CASSQERHSLSRGYTF,TGCGCCAGCAGCCAAGAGCGCCACTCACTTAGTCGGGGCTACACCTTC
TRBD1,TRBJ2-1,-,TRBV25-1,CASSGALGDRVMNEQFF,TGTGCCAGCAGTGGCGCTTTAGGGGACAGGGTGATGAATGAGCAGTTCTTC
TRBD2,TRBJ2-7,few,TRBV12-3/TRBV12-4,CASSLRVLGTSGSYEQYF,TGTGCCAGCAGTTTAAGGGTATTGGGGACTAGCGGATCCTACGAGCAGTACTTC
-,TRBJ2-1,-,TRBV19,CASSIGLFNEQFF,TGTGCCAGTAGTATAGGGCTTTTCAATGAGCAGTTCTTC
-,TRBJ1-2,few,TRBV29-1,CSVTLAVRGYTF,TGCAGCGTTACGTTGGCTGTGCGGGGCTACACCTTC
TRBD2,TRBJ2-7,-,TRBV7-6,CASSLDDSGVSYEQYF,TGTGCCAGCAGCTTAGATGATAGCGGGGTATCCTACGAGCAGTACTTC
-,TRBJ1-1,few,TRBV20-1,CSARSGGGDSEAFF,TGCAGTGCTAGATCTGGGGGCGGGGACTCTGAAGCTTTCTTT
-,TRBJ1-2,-,TRBV20-1,CRSHPGRNYGYTF,TGCAGATCCCATCCAGGCCGTAACTATGGCTACACCTTC
-,TRBJ2-6,few,TRBV7-9,CASALGPISGANVLTF,TGTGCCAGCGCCTTGGGTCCTATCTCTGGGGCCAACGTCCTGACTTTC
TRBD1,TRBJ1-1,-,TRBV6-6,CASREVQGDEAFF,TGTGCCAGCAGGGAGGTACAGGGGGATGAAGCTTTCTTT
TRBD1,TRBJ2-5,-,TRBV4-3,CASSQNDRETETQYF,TGCGCCAGCAGCCAAAATGACAGGGAAACAGAGACCCAGTACTTC
-,TRBJ2-4,-,TRBV28,CASSWGGALPVAKNIQYF,TGTGCCAGCAGTTGGGGTGGGGCTCTACCCGTAGCCAAAAACATTCAGTACTTC
-,TRBJ2-3,few,TRBV7-2,CAISLVSSFADTQYF,TGTGCCATCAGCTTAGTTTCGAGCTTCGCAGATACGCAGTATTTT
TRBD1,TRBJ2-7,few,TRBV7-9,CASSVNRGPTYEQYF,TGTGCCAGCAGCGTCAACAGGGGTCCTACCTACGAGCAGTACTTC
-,TRBJ2-2,few,TRBV29-1,CSGLGTANTGELFF,TGCAGCGGACTCGGGACGGCGAACACCGGGGAGCTGTTTTTT
-,TRBJ2-1,-,TRBV6-2/TRBV6-3,CASSYLSGSSPENEQFF,TGTGCCAGCAGTTACCTATCGGGATCTTCCCCGGAGAATGAGCAGTTCTTC
TRBD1,TRBJ2-7,few,TRBV12-3/TRBV12-4,CASSLRDRENEQYF,TGTGCCAGCAGTCTCCGGGACAGGGAGAACGAGCAGTACTTC
-,TRBJ1-6,-,TRBV4-3,CASSQDRYSGNSPLHF,TGCGCTAGCAGCCAAGATCGCTATTCGGGGAATTCACCCCTCCACTTT
-,TRBJ2-4,-,TRBV7-2,CASSFGSGDIQYF,TGTGCCAGCAGCTTTGGCTCCGGGGACATTCAGTACTTC
TRBD2,TRBJ2-7,-,TRBV28,CASRNMASGTYEQYF,TGTGCCAGCAGAAATATGGCTAGCGGGACCTACGAGCAGTACTTC
-,TRBJ2-1,once,TRBV6-2/TRBV6-3,CASRPQWGPYNEQFF,TGTGCCAGCAGACCACAGTGGGGGCCTTACAATGAGCAGTTCTTC
TRBD2,TRBJ2-1,-,TRBV3-1,CTSSQDPRERGPYNEQFF,TGTACCAGCAGCCAAGATCCTAGAGAGCGGGGGCCTTACAATGAGCAGTTCTTC
-,TRBJ2-3,-,TRBV5-1,CASSPGVNGVDTQYF,TGCGCCAGCAGCCCCGGCGTTAATGGTGTAGATACGCAGTATTTT
-,TRBJ1-4,-,TRBV7-9,CASSSSRDGFFNEKLFF,TGTGCCAGCAGCTCGTCCCGGGACGGGTTCTTTAATGAAAAACTGTTTTTT
-,TRBJ2-1,-,TRBV20-1,CSAEGDSYNEQFF,TGCAGTGCTGAGGGGGACTCCTACAATGAGCAGTTCTTC
TRBD1,TRBJ2-4,once,TRBV3-1,CASSQQTGSNIQYF,TGTGCCAGCAGCCAACAGACAGGGTCCAACATTCAGTACTTC
-,TRBJ2-3,few,TRBV20-1,CGARVVVTDTQYF,TGCGGTGCTAGAGTTGTTGTCACAGATACGCAGTATTTT
-,TRBJ2-1,-,TRBV30,CAWSVRGNNEQFF,TGTGCCTGGAGTGTAAGGGGGAACAATGAGCAGTTCTTC
-,TRBJ2-5,-,TRBV2,CASIEERAKETQYF,TGTGCCAGCATTGAGGAGCGCGCCAAAGAGACCCAGTACTTC
-,TRBJ2-7,few,TRBV2,CASRDLQGSSYEQYF,TGTGCCAGCAGGGACCTCCAGGGGAGCTCCTACGAGCAGTACTTC
TRBD1,TRBJ2-3,few,TRBV29-1,CSVEVRGDRASDTQYF,TGCAGCGTTGAAGTCCGGGGGGACAGGGCTTCAGATACGCAGTATTTT
-,TRBJ2-7,few,TRBV5-1,CASSFEALSSYEQYF,TGCGCCAGCAGCTTTGAAGCGTTGAGCTCCTACGAGCAGTACTTC
-,TRBJ2-7,few,TRBV28,CASSFRGRIDEQYF,TGTGCCAGCAGTTTTCGGGGGAGAATCGACGAGCAGTACTTC
TRBD1,TRBJ1-3,few,TRBV2,CASSTTGEAGNTIYF,TGTGCCAGCAGCACAACAGGGGAGGCTGGAAACACCATATATTTT
TRBD1,TRBJ2-5,few,TRBV3-1,CASSRAQGMETQYF,TGTGCCAGCAGCCGGGCACAGGGGATGGAGACCCAGTACTTC
-,TRBJ1-4,few,TRBV29-1,CSVEDGLNEKLFF,TGCAGCGTTGAAGACGGTTTAAATGAAAAACTGTTTTTT
TRBD1,TRBJ2-2,-,TRBV7-9,CASTLQGAKTGELFF,TGTGCCAGCACGCTACAGGGGGCAAAAACCGGGGAGCTGTTTTTT
TRBD2,TRBJ2-1,few,TRBV6-5,CASSSGTSNEQFF,TGTGCCAGCAGTTCCGGGACTAGCAATGAGCAGTTCTTC